What follows are 11 T cell receptor beta chains derived from one specimen sequenced in a study of cytomegalovirus exposure and HLA in healthy donors. 13 Jbeta primers and 60 Vbeta primers were used for the PCR. Produced via immunoSEQ multiplex PCR; TCRdb's table is partial and in-frame only. The repertoire holds about 130,000 clones, with roughly 71% as singletons. Material: PBMCs. Receptors were obtained from a man aged 25-45 years in good health and CMV-seronegative.

The rearrangement uses TRBV11-2 and TRBJ2-7, with 8 bases fitting TRBD2. CDR1 SGHAT and CDR2 FQNNGV come from the germline V gene. The CDR3 is 14 amino acids. The ends lost 3 bases at V and 2 bases at J; junction bases unmatched: 3. The CDR3 is CASSFPGLAYEQYF. CDR3 in DNA: TGTGCCAGCAGCTTCCCGGGACTAGCCTACGAGCAGTACTTC.

The J gene is TRBJ2-3, the V gene TRBV6-1; TRBD2 might be the D (6 bases). The V and J ends lost 5 bases and 0 bases respectively, with 12 bases between them. The CDR3 is 15 residues long. From germline, CDR1 is MNHNS and CDR2 SASEGT. CDR3 bases: TGTGCCAGCAGTTCACCCGGGACTAGCACAGATACGCAGTATTTT. It specifies CASSSPGTSTDTQYF.

The sample holds a few counts of this clone. This specimen includes other DNA sequences encoding the same CDR3. The chain has TRBV28 and TRBJ2-5; TRBD1 aligns across 7 bases. The trim removed 1 base at V and 1 base at J, leaving 0 bases unmatched. The CDR3 sequence is 14 residues long. Per germline, CDR1 MDHEN and CDR2 SYDVKM. CDR3 DNA sequence: TGTGCCAGCAGTTTATACAGGGGCCAAGAGACCCAGTACTTC. It codes for CASSLYRGQETQYF. Complete variable domain (other parts from reference TRBV28 and TRBJ2-5): DVKVTQSSRYLVKRTGEKVFLECVQDMDHENMFWYRQDPGLGLRLIYFSYDVKMKEKGDIPEGYSVSREKKERFSLILESASTNQTSMYLCASSLYRGQETQYFGPGTRLLVL.

The V and J genes are TRBV5-6 and TRBJ2-7, with TRBD2 matching over 9 bases. The CDR3 loop spans 16 amino acids. The V segment lost 0 bases and the J segment 0 bases; nucleotides outside the gene matches: 4. CDR1 is SGHDT and CDR2 is YYEEEE in the germline V gene. This CDR3 is CASSLELAGSSYEQYF. The CDR3 DNA follows: TGTGCCAGCAGCTTGGAACTAGCGGGTTCCTCCTACGAGCAGTACTTC.

The V gene is TRBV6-1, the J gene TRBJ1-5, with 9 bases fitting TRBD1. In germline, CDR1 is MNHNS, CDR2 SASEGT. J gave up 7 bases and V 0 bases, and 4 bases lay outside the gene matches. This CDR3 is built from 15 residues. This chain's CDR3 is CASSEAGTGRQPQHF. CDR3 nucleotide sequence: TGTGCCAGCAGTGAAGCTGGGACAGGGAGGCAGCCCCAGCATTTT.

The chain has TRBV13 and TRBJ1-6, with 8 bases identical to TRBD1. Germline trimming cut 5 bases from V and 4 bases from J; bases unmatched to any gene: 10. The CDR3 runs to 17 residues. Germline V CDR1 and CDR2: PRHDT, FYEKMQ (reference sequence). The DNA of the CDR3 is TGTGCCAGCAGCCATAGGACAGGGATTCTTTATAATTCACCCCTCCACTTT. This translates into CASSHRTGILYNSPLHF.

This clone has only one observation. This chain links TRBV19 with TRBJ2-2, with a weak D call TRBD1 (5 bases). CDR3 length: 12 amino acids. Trimming pared 6 bases from V and 8 bases from J, leaving 10 bases between. The germline V gene has CDR1 LNHDA and CDR2 SQIVND (reference sequence). The DNA for the CDR3 is TGTGCCAGTAGGCAGGGTGGTGGGGAGCTGTTTTTT. This translates into CASRQGGGELFF.

The chain couples TRBV27 to TRBJ2-1; 9 bases match TRBD2. Trimming cost V 2 bases and J 7 bases; bases outside gene matches: 3. Per germline, CDR1 MNHEY and CDR2 SMNVEV (reference sequence). CDR3 length equals 14 residues. CDR3 in DNA: TGTGCCAGCAGTTTAGCGGGAGGGGTAAATGAGCAGTTCTTC. The encoded protein is CASSLAGGVNEQFF.

The rearrangement uses TRBV25-1 and TRBJ2-1, with a tentative D call TRBD1 (6 bases). The CDR3 spans 14 residues. The V end lost 7 bases, the J end lost 6 bases, and 16 bases lay between the germline ends. CDR1 is MGHDK and CDR2 is SYGVNS in the germline V gene. CDR3 DNA: TGTGCCAGCACCGCCGGGTCCAGGGGCAATGAGCAGTTCTTC. This codes for CASTAGSRGNEQFF.

CDR3 bases: TGTGCCAGCAGCTTGTCCAGGGGGCACTACGAGCAGTACTTC. Translated: CASSLSRGHYEQYF. The rearrangement uses TRBV5-6 and TRBJ2-7; 8 positions agree with TRBD1. The CDR3 consists of 14 residues. V was clipped by 1 base and J by 3 bases; unmatched bases: 3. Germline V lookup: CDR1 SGHDT, CDR2 YYEEEE.

The chain couples TRBV13 to TRBJ2-7; TRBD1 might be the D (6 bases). This CDR3 is 14 amino acids long. V dropped 5 bases and J dropped 4 bases, with 15 bases sitting between them. Germline-derived CDR1 and CDR2 are PRHDT and FYEKMQ (reference sequence). CDR3 in DNA: TGTGCCAGCAGCCAGGGACAAGACTGGTACGAGCAGTACTTC. This sequence encodes CASSQGQDWYEQYF.